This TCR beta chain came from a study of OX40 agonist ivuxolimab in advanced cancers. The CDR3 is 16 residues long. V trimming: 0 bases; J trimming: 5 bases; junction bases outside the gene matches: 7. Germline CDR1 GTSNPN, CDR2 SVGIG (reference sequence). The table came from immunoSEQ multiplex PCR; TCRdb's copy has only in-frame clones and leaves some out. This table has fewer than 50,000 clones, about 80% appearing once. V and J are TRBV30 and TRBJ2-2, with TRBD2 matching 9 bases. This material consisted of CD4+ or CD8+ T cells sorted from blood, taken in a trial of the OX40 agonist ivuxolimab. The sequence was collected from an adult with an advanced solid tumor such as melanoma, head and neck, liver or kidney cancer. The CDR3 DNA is TGTGCCTGGAGTGTACAACTAGCGGGTAATACCGGGGAGCTGTTTTTT. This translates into CAWSVQLAGNTGELFF.